This is a list of T cell receptor beta chains from one sample in a study of cytomegalovirus exposure and HLA in healthy donors. Generated by immunoSEQ multiplex PCR, the TCRdb table keeps only in-frame clones and is missing some. The table has approximately 110,000 clones, 75% to 85% seen once; the top ten hold 2.5% to 3.5%. The sequencing input was PBMCs. These receptors came from a woman under 30 in good health and CMV-seropositive. CDR3s include the opening cysteine and the closing phenylalanine or tryptophan.

>TRBJ1-3|TRBV2
CASRQESGNTIYF
>TRBJ1-5|TRBV6-5
CASSPDRDNQPQHF
>TRBJ1-2|TRBV6-1
CASSYPRTDGYTF
>TRBJ2-2|TRBV30
CAWASGGGTGELFF
>TRBJ1-1|TRBV5-1
CASSLIGGTEAFF
>TRBJ2-5|TRBV11-2
CASSFPGTSGKETQYF
>TRBJ1-2|TRBV11-2
CASSLGTGSYGYTF
>TRBJ2-4|TRBV5-5
CASSWGLAGAKNIQYF
>TRBJ2-5|TRBV7-2
CASSSPRETQYF
>TRBJ1-5|TRBV4-1
CASSQTAGTNQPQHF
>TRBJ2-1|TRBV2
CASKPGLALYNEQFF
>TRBJ1-2|TRBV7-6
CASSLVLGDSLYGYTF
>TRBJ2-2|TRBV7-9
CASSLGDRGTGELFF
>TRBJ1-1|TRBV28
CASSLRGHTSTEAFF
>TRBJ1-1|TRBV30
CAWSGGGLVNTEAFF
>TRBJ2-7|TRBV5-1
CASSLAGRLAGTYEQYF
>TRBJ1-5|TRBV19
CASKKDRNSNQPQHF
>TRBJ1-1|TRBV6-1
CATTKEGSGTEAFF
>TRBJ2-1|TRBV11-3
CASSLESGRASNEQFF
>TRBJ1-3|TRBV6-5
CASSYEPSSGNTIYF
>TRBJ2-5|TRBV11-1
CASSPRGQGSTQYF
>TRBJ2-1|TRBV10-2
CASTTGYNEQFF
>TRBJ2-7|TRBV28
CASSFDTSSSYEQYF
>TRBJ2-7|TRBV4-2
CASSQGLGTSGSSYEQYF
>TRBJ1-4|TRBV25-1
CASSVPGQGDEKLFF
>TRBJ2-5|TRBV30
CAWSVSGGRETQYF
>TRBJ2-7|TRBV11-3
CASSLEEASEQYF
>TRBJ1-5|TRBV4-1
CASSQKSDNQPQHF
>TRBJ2-7|TRBV7-3
CASSPESGAGEGSYEQYF
>TRBJ1-1|TRBV7-2
CASSLLGGTTEAFF
>TRBJ2-1|TRBV10-2
CASSEGAEQFF
>TRBJ1-4|TRBV4-2
CASSQQGAREKLFF